The 16 T cell receptor beta chains in this list originate from one sample, sequenced in a study of CD8 T cells in Susac syndrome. Random hexamers were used to reverse transcribe 0.5 to 1 ug of RNA. TCRdb itself ran the immunoSEQ multiplex PCR reads through MiXCR, one entry per CDR3 protein. The sample has 130,000 or so distinct CDR3 sequences; 96% are singletons. Material: CD4+ T cells from PBMCs. These receptors originate from a human donor with Susac syndrome.

The chain couples TRBV27 to TRBJ2-5; the D gene is possibly TRBD1 (5 bases). CDR3 length: 15 residues. V was shortened by 0 bases and J by 5 bases, with 13 bases between the two germline ends. Germline V gene data show CDR1 as MNHEY and CDR2 as SMNVEV (reference sequence). The CDR3 region is CASSLSGRRGETQYF. DNA for the CDR3: TGTGCCAGCAGTTTATCTGGGCGAAGGGGTGAGACCCAGTACTTC.

This clonotype was seen just once. This rearrangement joins TRBV6-5 to TRBJ1-1, with D possibly being TRBD1 (5 bases). V gave up 4 bases and J gave up 1 base, with 7 bases separating them. This CDR3 region has 13 residues. Germline CDR1 MNHEY, CDR2 SVGAGI. CDR3 amino acids: CASSWGANTEAFF. In DNA, the CDR3 is TGTGCCAGCAGTTGGGGCGCGAACACTGAAGCTTTCTTT.

The chain carries TRBV29-1 and TRBJ2-3; possibly TRBD1 for D (6 bases). Germline lookup yields CDR1 SQVTM and CDR2 ANQGSEA. CDR3 length: 13 residues. Trimming cost V 2 bases and J 2 bases, with 8 bases left between them. CDR3 loop: CSVERGITDTQYF. CDR3 coding DNA: TGCAGCGTTGAAAGGGGGATCACAGATACGCAGTATTTT.

This sequence joins TRBV29-1 and TRBJ2-1; 12 bases align to TRBD2. The CDR3 has 14 residues. CDR1 and CDR2 from the germline V gene are SQVTM and ANQGSEA. Germline trimming cut 4 bases from V and 5 bases from J; bases unmatched to any gene: 3. The CDR3 sequence: CSVGRLAGDNEQFF. CDR3 DNA sequence: TGCAGCGTTGGACGACTAGCGGGAGACAATGAGCAGTTCTTC.

Here the CDR3 reads CSGAVGSYNEQFF. CDR3 nucleotide sequence: TGCAGTGGGGCCGTAGGCTCCTACAATGAGCAGTTCTTC. The chain combines TRBV20-1 with TRBJ2-1; D is unclear. From germline, CDR1 is DFQATT and CDR2 SNEGSKA (reference sequence). The CDR3 has 13 amino acids. Trimming left V 7 bases short and J 0 bases short, with 10 bases between.

The rearrangement links TRBV6-2 or TRBV6-3 to TRBJ2-5; 7 bases map to TRBD1. CDR1 and CDR2 (germline): MNHEY, SVGEGT. The trim removed 9 bases at V and 5 bases at J, leaving 12 bases unmatched. This CDR3 is 14 amino acids long. The DNA of the CDR3 is TGTGCCAGTTCCCCTCGACAGGGAAGCGAGACCCAGTACTTC. Residues: CASSPRQGSETQYF.

This chain links TRBV29-1 with TRBJ2-5; 7 bases are shared with TRBD1. Per germline, CDR1 SQVTM and CDR2 ANQGSEA. CDR3 size: 12 residues. Losses at the gene ends were 7 bases for V and 5 bases for J; bases not matched to a gene: 7. CDR3 bases: TGCAGCGGACTCAGGGGGAGTGAGACCCAGTACTTC. Its protein is CSGLRGSETQYF.

This clonotype was detected a few times. This rearrangement joins TRBV6-1 to TRBJ1-2; D remains ambiguous. Trimming cost V 5 bases and J 8 bases, with 9 bases left between them. CDR1 and CDR2 from the germline V gene are MNHNS and SASEGT. The CDR3 extends over 11 amino acids. The chain's CDR3 is CASSPVRGYTF. DNA for the CDR3: TGTGCCAGCAGTCCAGTCAGAGGCTACACCTTC.

The chain is built from TRBV29-1 and TRBJ2-1, with 7 bases matching TRBD2. CDR3 length: 13 amino acids. Trimming removed 6 bases from V and 4 bases from J; junction bases left unmatched: 6. Looked up from germline, CDR1 is SQVTM and CDR2 is ANQGSEA. The CDR3 coding sequence is TGCAGCGTCGGGCCACTAGCGTACAATGAGCAGTTCTTC. Amino acid sequence: CSVGPLAYNEQFF.

V usage is TRBV28 and J usage is TRBJ2-3, with D tentatively TRBD2 (5 bases). Germline V gives CDR1 MDHEN, CDR2 SYDVKM. CDR3 length: 15 amino acids. Trimming pared 4 bases from V and 2 bases from J, leaving 13 bases between. DNA for the CDR3: TGTGCCAGCAGTTCGGCCGGGAAATTCACAGATACGCAGTATTTT. This translates into CASSSAGKFTDTQYF.

The CDR3 is CASSLGLGQGTYEQYF. Here the CDR3 DNA reads TGCGCCAGCAGCTTGGGACTTGGACAGGGGACCTACGAGCAGTACTTC. The chain recombines TRBV5-1 with TRBJ2-7; the match to TRBD1 covers 9 bases. Germline V CDR1 and CDR2: SGHRS, YFSETQ. The J segment lost 2 bases and the V segment lost 0 bases, leaving 6 bases of the junction unmatched. The CDR3 contains 16 residues.

This clonotype was recorded only once. The chain couples TRBV7-9 to TRBJ2-5; no clear D. This CDR3 spans 13 amino acids. CDR1 is SEHNR, CDR2 FQNEAQ, per germline (reference sequence). Between the trimmed V and J ends, which lost 3 bases and 5 bases, there was a span of 10 bases. CDR3 region: CASSFSYLETQYF. The CDR3 region has the DNA TGTGCCAGCAGCTTCTCGTACCTGGAGACCCAGTACTTC. The full variable domain, rest sourced from reference TRBV7-9 and TRBJ2-5, is DTGVSQNPRHKITKRGQNVTFRCDPISEHNRLYWYRQTLGQGPEFLTYFQNEAQLEKSRLLSDRFSAERPKGSFSTLEIQRTEQGDSAMYLCASSFSYLETQYFGPGTRLLVL.

Worth noting for this clonotype: A read error may produce the germline difference seen at one junction end. The genes are TRBV25-1 and TRBJ2-7; D ambiguous. This CDR3 has 14 residues. Germline V CDR1 and CDR2: MGHDK, SYGVNS. The CDR3 coding sequence is TGTGCCAGCACCCCAACGGGTGTCTCCTCCGAGCAGTACTTC. Protein: CASTPTGVSSEQYF.

Comment on this clonotype: An end of the junction differs from the germline gene, which may be a read error. The chain recombines TRBV29-1 with TRBJ2-7; D gene ambiguous. The CDR3 extends over 12 amino acids. CDR1 and CDR2 from the germline V gene are SQVTM and ANQGSEA. CDR3: CGVRETPYEQYF. CDR3 nucleotides: TGCGGCGTCCGAGAGACCCCCTACGAGCAGTACTTC.

The chain employs TRBV12-5 and TRBJ2-7, with a tentative D call TRBD2 (5 bases). The CDR3 runs to 12 residues. The germline V and J ends were trimmed by 6 bases and 4 bases, with 10 bases remaining between them. CDR1 and CDR2 (germline): LGHNT, FRNRAP. The CDR3 coding sequence is TGTGCTAGTGGCCCGGGGTTATACGAGCAGTACTTC. Amino acids: CASGPGLYEQYF.

This clonotype was seen more than once but under ten times. The rearrangement uses TRBV11-2 and TRBJ2-3; no reliable D call. Germline assignment: CDR1 SGHAT and CDR2 FQNNGV. This CDR3 has 11 residues. V shed 2 bases and J shed 6 bases, with 3 bases lying between them. The CDR3, as DNA: TGTGCCAGCAGCTTAAAGGATACGCAGTATTTT. This translates into CASSLKDTQYF.